Below are 22 T cell receptor beta chains sequenced from a single sample in a study of blood T cell repertoires in COVID-19. Sequencing used immunoSEQ multiplex PCR; TCRdb keeps in-frame clones, though not all of them. The sample holds 100,000 to 150,000 clones, around 89% seen once. Input material: peripheral blood. Source of these receptors: a man aged 45-60 years with active or convalescent COVID-19.

The chain carries TRBV11-2 and TRBJ1-5; D might be TRBD1 (5 bases). CDR1 SGHAT and CDR2 FQNNGV come from the germline V gene. V shed 0 bases and J shed 7 bases, with 7 bases lying between them. The CDR3 runs to 13 residues. CDR3 sequence reads: CASSLEKGQPQHF. Written as DNA, the CDR3 is TGTGCCAGCAGCTTAGAGAAGGGGCAGCCCCAGCATTTT.

This clone has a handful of counts. The CDR3 reads CASSTTTDTQYF. Here the CDR3 DNA reads TGTGCCAGCAGCACAACAACAGATACGCAGTATTTT. The chain has TRBV7-9 and TRBJ2-3; D is uncertain. The CDR3 contains 12 residues. CDR1 SEHNR and CDR2 FQNEAQ come from the germline V gene (reference sequence). The V end was cut by 5 bases, the J end by 3 bases, with 6 bases between. Filled out from reference TRBV7-9 and TRBJ2-3, the complete variable domain reads DTGVSQNPRHKITKRGQNVTFRCDPISEHNRLYWYRQTLGQGPEFLTYFQNEAQLEKSRLLSDRFSAERPKGSFSTLEIQRTEQGDSAMYLCASSTTTDTQYFGPGTRLTVL.

The genes are TRBV5-1 and TRBJ1-2; TRBD1 matches at 7 bases. CDR1 SGHRS and CDR2 YFSETQ come from the germline V gene. The length of the CDR3 is 14 residues. V was pared by 5 bases and J by 8 bases, with 12 bases of the junction left unmatched. CDR3 bases: TGCGCCAGCAGGGACACAGGGGAGGAAGGAGGCTACACCTTC. Its protein is CASRDTGEEGGYTF.

This clone was seen only once. The chain links TRBV30 to TRBJ1-2, with no clear D. Germline V gives CDR1 GTSNPN, CDR2 SVGIG (reference sequence). The CDR3 has 13 amino acids. Trimming took 2 bases from V and 3 from J, leaving 10 bases between them. The chain's CDR3 is CAWSRGWDYGYTF. In DNA form, the CDR3 reads TGTGCCTGGAGTAGAGGGTGGGACTATGGCTACACCTTC.

The genes are TRBV5-1 and TRBJ2-3; D not resolved. Germline CDR1 and CDR2: SGHRS and YFSETQ. Trimming left V 0 bases short and J 2 bases short, with 10 bases between. This CDR3 has 15 amino acids. Here the CDR3 DNA reads TGCGCCAGCAGCTTGGAACCTAGTACCACAGATACGCAGTATTTT. Protein: CASSLEPSTTDTQYF.

The chain carries TRBV7-2 and TRBJ2-7, with 10 positions matching TRBD2. CDR3 length: 15 amino acids. Germline-derived CDR1 and CDR2 are SGHTA and FQGNSA. J was trimmed by 1 base and V by 3 bases; bases with no gene match: 3. CDR3 nucleotides: TGTGCCAGCAGCTTCACTAGCGGGATTTCCTACGAGCAGTACTTC. Its protein product is CASSFTSGISYEQYF.

The V call is TRBV6-1, the J call TRBJ1-2; TRBD1 might be the D (5 bases). Looked up from germline, CDR1 is MNHNS and CDR2 is SASEGT. This CDR3 is built from 15 residues. The ends were cut back, 0 bases at V and 4 bases at J, with 12 bases in the middle. For the CDR3, the DNA is TGTGCCAGCAGTGAAGCAGCCTGGGGGGTCTATGGCTACACCTTC. It yields the protein CASSEAAWGVYGYTF.

The V gene is TRBV24-1, the J gene TRBJ1-5, with TRBD1 matching 8 bases. V trimming: 4 bases; J trimming: 2 bases; junction bases outside the gene matches: 3. The CDR3 is 15 amino acids. CDR1 is KGHDR, CDR2 SFDVKD, per germline. The CDR3 region is CATSDATGGNQPQHF. Here the CDR3 DNA reads TGTGCCACCAGTGACGCGACAGGGGGCAATCAGCCCCAGCATTTT.

V is TRBV5-3 and J is TRBJ2-1, with 13 bases aligning to TRBD2. TRBV5-3 is an open reading frame whose function is uncertain. The CDR3 is 17 residues long. The V segment lost 3 bases and the J segment 2 bases; nucleotides outside the gene matches: 5. CDR3 in DNA: TGTGCCAGAAGCTCCCAGACTAGCGGGGGGACCTACAATGAGCAGTTCTTC. Residues: CARSSQTSGGTYNEQFF.

The rearrangement links TRBV4-3 to TRBJ2-2; 7 positions agree with TRBD2. Per germline, CDR1 LGHNA and CDR2 YSLEER. J lost 4 bases, V lost 1 base, and 6 bases had no gene match. The CDR3 contains 16 residues. The CDR3: CASSQGGGRGTGELFF. The CDR3 bases are TGCGCCAGCAGCCAAGGCGGGGGACGAGGCACCGGGGAGCTGTTTTTT.

The rearrangement joins TRBV10-3 to TRBJ1-5; 10 positions agree with TRBD1. Germline V gene data show CDR1 as ENHRY and CDR2 as SYGVKD. The CDR3 spans 14 residues. Trimming cost V 2 bases and J 5 bases; bases outside gene matches: 0. The CDR3 loop is CAISEGTGDQPQHF. In DNA, the CDR3 is TGTGCCATCAGTGAGGGGACAGGGGATCAGCCCCAGCATTTT.

The chain uses TRBV5-6 and TRBJ2-5; perhaps TRBD2 as D (7 bases). CDR1 SGHDT and CDR2 YYEEEE come from the germline V gene. The ends were cut back, 0 bases at V and 7 bases at J, with 19 bases in the middle. This CDR3 has 16 residues. The CDR3 DNA is TGTGCCAGCAGCTTGGGGCTGCGGGGGCGCATCGGGACCCAGTACTTC. Translating gives CASSLGLRGRIGTQYF.

The V call is TRBV4-3, the J call TRBJ2-7, with a weak D call TRBD2 (7 bases). The germline gives CDR1 LGHNA, CDR2 YSLEER. This CDR3 is 15 amino acids long. Trimming took 2 bases from V and 3 from J, leaving 14 bases between them. The CDR3 DNA sequence: TGCGCCAGCAGCCAAAAAGGGGAGGGGGTCTACGAGCAGTACTTC. As protein: CASSQKGEGVYEQYF.

The sample holds one count of this clone. The chain employs TRBV6-6 and TRBJ2-3; maybe TRBD2 (5 bases). Between the trimmed V and J ends, which lost 0 bases and 5 bases, there was a span of 12 bases. CDR1 and CDR2 from the germline V gene are MNHNY and SVGAGI (reference sequence). The length of the CDR3 is 15 residues. The CDR3 spells CASSYSTQLGDTQYF. The CDR3 bases are TGTGCCAGCAGTTACTCGACCCAACTAGGAGATACGCAGTATTTT.

J is TRBJ2-5 and V is TRBV30, with TRBD1 matching 7 bases. Germline trimming cut 3 bases from V and 2 bases from J; bases unmatched to any gene: 6. Germline V gene sequence: CDR1 GTSNPN, CDR2 SVGIG (reference sequence). The CDR3 covers 14 residues. CDR3 in amino acids: CAWRTGTEQETQYF. DNA for the CDR3: TGTGCCTGGAGAACCGGGACAGAACAAGAGACCCAGTACTTC.

The chain carries TRBV5-1 and TRBJ1-1; possible D gene TRBD1, 5 bases. CDR3 length equals 13 residues. The V gene's germline CDR1 is SGHRS and CDR2 YFSETQ. Trimming removed 4 bases at V and 6 bases at J, with 13 bases between. The CDR3 DNA reads TGCGCCAGCAGCCCGGACATCGGGTCTGAAGCTTTCTTT. As protein: CASSPDIGSEAFF.

This clone showed up just a few times. V is TRBV6-1 and J is TRBJ1-5; 7 positions agree with TRBD1. J lost 5 bases, V lost 1 base, and 2 bases had no gene match. This CDR3 has 14 residues. CDR1 is MNHNS, CDR2 SASEGT, per germline. The CDR3: CASSEGDRDQPQHF. In nucleotides, the CDR3 is TGTGCCAGCAGTGAAGGTGACAGGGATCAGCCCCAGCATTTT.

CDR3 in DNA: TGTGCCAGAAGCCAGAACAAACCGACAGGGGATAATGAAAACAAACTGTTTTTT. Encoded protein: CARSQNKPTGDNENKLFF. V and J are TRBV7-5 and TRBJ1-4; the table's D call TRBD1 went unverified against the DNA. TRBV7-5 is classified as a pseudogene. The CDR3 sequence is 18 residues long.

This clone was seen only once. The chain couples TRBV19 to TRBJ1-5; 10 nucleotides match TRBD1. Trimming took 1 base from V and 1 from J; bases not matched to a gene: 16. This CDR3 spans 21 amino acids. CDR1 and CDR2 from the germline V gene are LNHDA and SQIVND (reference sequence). CDR3 residues: CASSIAPNRDRGRWSNQPQHF. CDR3 in DNA: TGTGCCAGTAGTATAGCTCCAAACCGGGACAGGGGACGGTGGAGCAATCAGCCCCAGCATTTT.

This chain uses TRBV6-2 or TRBV6-3 with TRBJ2-1, with TRBD2 matching over 14 bases. The germline V gene has CDR1 MNHEY and CDR2 SVGEGT. Losses at the gene ends were 5 bases for V and 7 bases for J; bases not matched to a gene: 13. The CDR3 is 18 residues long. In nucleotides, the CDR3 is TGTGCCAGCAGTCCGCTAAGACTAGCGGGAGGGTATTGGAATGAGCAGTTCTTC. It is translated as CASSPLRLAGGYWNEQFF.

The gene calls are TRBV19 and TRBJ1-1, with D perhaps TRBD1 (6 bases). The CDR3 is 14 residues long. Germline V gene sequence: CDR1 LNHDA, CDR2 SQIVND (reference sequence). V was cut by 6 bases and J by 2 bases, with 13 bases left in between. In nucleotides, the CDR3 is TGTGCCAGTAGATGGACAGATTTAAACACTGAAGCTTTCTTT. Translation gives CASRWTDLNTEAFF.

The chain joins TRBV19 to TRBJ2-2; 7 bases agree with TRBD1. The CDR3 loop spans 17 amino acids. The germline CDR1 and CDR2 sequences are LNHDA and SQIVND (reference sequence). Trimming cost V 5 bases and J 0 bases; bases outside gene matches: 9. CDR3 DNA: TGTGCCAGTAGTTATGACAGGGCTTCCTCGAACACCGGGGAGCTGTTTTTT. Its translation: CASSYDRASSNTGELFF.